Listed below are T cell receptor beta chains from one sample, sequenced in a study of CD8 T cells in Susac syndrome. From the immunoSEQ multiplex PCR reads, TCRdb called clonotypes with MiXCR, one entry per CDR3 protein. The repertoire holds approximately 190,000 distinct CDR3 sequences, with roughly nine tenths as singletons. The sequenced sample consisted of CD4+ T cells from PBMCs. These receptors all stem from a human donor with Susac syndrome. CDR3s include the opening cysteine and the closing phenylalanine or tryptophan. The D gene is left open where the match is weak. Size tells how often a clone was seen (once, few, many) or the class of an expanded clone, and some rows leave it out.

d_gene	len	v_gene	abundance	j_gene	CDR3aa	CDR3nt
-	15	TRBV12-3/TRBV12-4	-	TRBJ1-1	CASSLSGAVNTEAFF	TGTGCCAGCAGTTTATCGGGGGCGGTGAACACTGAAGCTTTCTTT
-	13	TRBV6-5	-	TRBJ2-7	CASSSGRGVILYF	TGTGCCAGCAGCTCCGGCAGGGGCGTAATTTTGTACTTC
-	13	TRBV10-3	-	TRBJ2-1	CAISGQALREQFF	TGTGCCATCAGTGGCCAGGCGTTGCGTGAGCAGTTCTTC
-	15	TRBV5-6	-	TRBJ1-5	CASSLGYGSNQPQHF	TGTGCCAGCAGCCTTGGATACGGGAGCAATCAGCCCCAGCATTTT
TRBD1	16	TRBV20-1	-	TRBJ1-1	CSARDLRDRVYTEAFF	TGCAGTGCTAGAGATTTGAGGGACAGGGTCTACACTGAAGCTTTCTTT
-	15	TRBV12-3/TRBV12-4	-	TRBJ2-3	CASSSGLANADTQYF	TGTGCCAGCAGTTCCGGCCTCGCAAACGCAGATACGCAGTATTTT
-	15	TRBV9	-	TRBJ2-3	CASSVGVGDTDTQYF	TGTGCCAGCAGCGTAGGGGTGGGGGACACAGATACGCAGTATTTT
-	16	TRBV18	-	TRBJ1-5	CASSLGASNSNQPQHF	TGTGCCAGCTCACTAGGAGCAAGTAATAGCAATCAGCCCCAGCATTTT
TRBD2	17	TRBV7-2	once	TRBJ2-2	CASSLSLAGGPAGELFF	TGTGCCAGCAGCTTAAGCTTAGCGGGAGGGCCGGCCGGGGAGCTGTTTTTT
TRBD1	14	TRBV7-8	-	TRBJ1-6	CASNRDRLASPLHF	TGTGCCAGCAATAGGGACAGGCTCGCTTCACCCCTCCACTTT
TRBD1	16	TRBV7-9	-	TRBJ1-5	CASSPVSTGNNQPQHF	TGTGCCAGCAGCCCCGTTTCGACAGGGAACAATCAGCCCCAGCATTTT
-	15	TRBV20-1	-	TRBJ2-3	CSAIDSQDFTDTQYF	TGCAGTGCTATCGATTCCCAGGACTTTACAGATACGCAGTATTTT
-	15	TRBV5-1	once	TRBJ2-2	CASSPPTGATGELFF	TGCGCCAGCAGCCCACCGACAGGAGCAACCGGGGAGCTGTTTTTT
-	18	TRBV21-1	-	TRBJ2-3	CASSTMETGEGARDTQYF	TGTGCCAGCAGCACCATGGAGACAGGGGAAGGTGCGAGAGATACGCAGTATTTT
-	13	TRBV27	-	TRBJ1-1	CASSHYRHTEAFF	TGTGCCAGCAGCCACTATAGGCACACTGAAGCTTTCTTT
-	15	TRBV5-1	-	TRBJ2-2	CASSSQGPDTGELFF	TGCGCCAGCAGCTCCCAGGGGCCCGACACCGGGGAGCTGTTTTTT
-	12	TRBV3-1	-	TRBJ1-5	CASSQHHGPQHF	TGTGCCAGCAGCCAACACCATGGGCCCCAGCATTTT
TRBD1	14	TRBV24-1	-	TRBJ1-2	CATSDSDRMYGYTF	TGTGCCACCAGTGATTCGGACAGGATGTATGGCTACACCTTC
TRBD2	14	TRBV7-9	-	TRBJ2-5	CASSAGTSGGIKYF	TGTGCCAGCAGCGCCGGGACTAGCGGGGGGATTAAGTACTTC
TRBD1	16	TRBV5-1	-	TRBJ2-7	CASSFLTGTGEGKQYF	TGCGCCAGCAGTTTCTTAACCGGGACAGGGGAAGGGAAGCAGTACTTC
-	15	TRBV6-5	-	TRBJ1-1	CASRGQNLNYLQAFF	TGTGCCAGCAGAGGACAGAATTTAAATTACCTTCAAGCTTTCTTT
-	15	TRBV20-1	-	TRBJ2-1	CSISRAESSYNEQFF	TGCAGTATAAGCCGGGCGGAGAGCTCCTACAATGAGCAGTTCTTC
-	15	TRBV20-1	once	TRBJ2-7	CSARGRSGDSYEQYF	TGCAGTGCTAGAGGTCGGTCAGGTGACTCCTACGAGCAGTACTTC
-	15	TRBV6-1	once	TRBJ2-5	CAGQRSGRGQETQYF	TGTGCCGGACAAAGGAGCGGCCGGGGACAAGAGACCCAGTACTTC
TRBD2	17	TRBV5-1	-	TRBJ2-1	CASSLEGSGVSYNEQFF	TGCGCCAGCAGCTTGGAGGGTAGCGGGGTGAGTTACAATGAGCAGTTCTTC
TRBD2	13	TRBV20-1	-	TRBJ2-3	CSASSGRTDTQYF	TGCAGTGCTAGTAGCGGGAGAACAGATACGCAGTATTTT
-	12	TRBV29-1	-	TRBJ2-7	CSVESSSYEQYF	TGCAGCGTGGAGTCTAGTTCCTACGAGCAGTACTTC
-	14	TRBV20-1	-	TRBJ1-5	CSARVWGVFQPQQF	TGCAGTGCTAGAGTATGGGGAGTGTTCCAGCCCCAGCAGTTT
-	13	TRBV4-1	-	TRBJ2-7	CASSPYGTNEQYF	TGCGCCAGCAGCCCCTACGGGACAAACGAGCAGTACTTC
-	14	TRBV20-1	-	TRBJ2-3	CSASVRTVTDTQYF	TGCAGTGCTAGCGTAAGGACGGTCACAGATACGCAGTATTTT
-	11	TRBV3-1	-	TRBJ2-7	CASSQAAEQYF	TGTGCCAGCAGCCAAGCGGCTGAGCAGTACTTC
-	14	TRBV5-1	-	TRBJ1-2	CASSLDSSNYGYTF	TGCGCCAGCAGCTTGGACAGCTCTAACTATGGCTACACCTTC
-	16	TRBV19	-	TRBJ2-1	CASSIEAGSSYNEQFF	TGTGCCAGTAGTATCGAGGCGGGGAGCTCCTACAATGAGCAGTTCTTC
TRBD1	16	TRBV18	few	TRBJ2-2	CASSPRQGTNTGELFF	TGTGCCAGCTCACCAAGACAGGGAACGAACACCGGGGAGCTGTTTTTT
-	13	TRBV3-1	-	TRBJ1-2	CASSQDGNYGYTF	TGTGCCAGCTCACAGGACGGGAACTATGGCTACACCTTC
-	13	TRBV2	once	TRBJ1-5	CASSDEFNQPQHF	TGTGCCAGCAGTGACGAGTTCAATCAGCCCCAGCATTTT
TRBD1	13	TRBV5-1	-	TRBJ2-3	CASAGTGTDTQYF	TGCGCCAGCGCCGGGACAGGCACAGATACGCAGTATTTT
TRBD1	15	TRBV11-3	once	TRBJ2-7	CASARRQGFRREQYF	TGTGCCAGCGCCCGGAGACAGGGCTTTCGTCGGGAGCAGTACTTC
TRBD1	15	TRBV3-1	-	TRBJ1-1	CASSQLTGANTEAFF	TGTGCCAGCAGCCAACTCACAGGGGCGAACACTGAAGCTTTCTTT
-	16	TRBV4-1	-	TRBJ1-1	CASSHSGGIVNTEAFF	TGCGCCAGCAGCCATTCCGGTGGGATTGTTAACACTGAAGCTTTCTTT
TRBD1	14	TRBV18	-	TRBJ2-7	CASSPGTGLSEQYF	TGTGCCAGCTCACCCGGGACAGGCCTTTCCGAGCAGTACTTC
-	14	TRBV20-1	-	TRBJ2-3	CSARPRSGTDTQYF	TGCAGTGCTCGGCCTCGATCGGGGACAGATACGCAGTATTTT
TRBD2	14	TRBV7-2	-	TRBJ2-1	CASSFSGRAHEQFF	TGTGCCAGCAGCTTTAGCGGGAGAGCTCATGAGCAGTTCTTC
TRBD2	15	TRBV4-2	few	TRBJ2-3	CASVSGTSGRNTQYF	TGTGCCAGCGTTTCGGGGACTAGCGGGAGAAATACGCAGTATTTT
-	14	TRBV21-1	-	TRBJ1-5	CASSKGRRNQPQHF	TGTGCCAGCAGCAAAGGTCGACGGAATCAGCCCCAGCATTTT
-	12	TRBV20-1	-	TRBJ1-1	CSADGRGNEAFF	TGCAGTGCTGACGGAAGAGGGAATGAAGCTTTCTTT
-	13	TRBV7-6	few	TRBJ2-1	CASSLGVENEQFF	TGTGCCAGCAGCTTAGGGGTAGAAAATGAGCAGTTCTTC
-	12	TRBV6-1	-	TRBJ1-5	CASSEGHQPQHF	TGTGCCAGCAGTGAAGGTCATCAGCCCCAGCATTTT
-	13	TRBV18	-	TRBJ2-2	CASSPLGTGELFF	TGTGCCAGCTCACCCCTGGGCACCGGGGAGCTGTTTTTT
TRBD1	14	TRBV20-1	-	TRBJ1-5	CSALTDRGDQPQHF	TGCAGTGCCCTTACGGACAGGGGAGATCAGCCCCAGCATTTT
TRBD1	12	TRBV20-1	-	TRBJ1-1	CSTRDRQTEAFF	TGCAGTACCCGGGACAGACAAACTGAAGCTTTCTTT
TRBD1	14	TRBV18	-	TRBJ2-7	CASSPGTGRSPYLF	TGTGCCAGCTCACCCGGGACAGGGCGGTCCCCCTATCTCTTC
TRBD1	17	TRBV15	-	TRBJ2-1	CATSRSPGTGEYNEQFF	TGTGCCACCAGCAGATCTCCCGGGACAGGGGAGTACAATGAGCAGTTCTTC
-	12	TRBV12-3/TRBV12-4	-	TRBJ1-1	CASSHQNTEAFF	TGTGCCAGCAGTCACCAAAACACTGAAGCTTTCTTT
-	14	TRBV12-3/TRBV12-4	-	TRBJ2-5	CASSPSGTLGTQYF	TGTGCCAGCAGCCCGTCCGGGACCCTAGGGACCCAGTACTTC
TRBD2	13	TRBV20-1	-	TRBJ2-1	CSAKLAGRREQFF	TGCAGTGCTAAACTAGCGGGGAGGAGGGAGCAGTTCTTC
-	15	TRBV11-2	-	TRBJ1-2	CASSLEIHLVHGYTF	TGTGCCAGCAGCTTAGAAATTCACCTTGTTCATGGCTACACCTTC
-	17	TRBV5-1	-	TRBJ2-4	CASSPGNDGGSKNIQYF	TGCGCCAGCAGCCCAGGGAACGACGGAGGATCTAAAAACATTCAGTACTTC
-	11	TRBV2	-	TRBJ2-3	CALKGWDTQYF	TGTGCCTTAAAAGGGTGGGATACGCAGTATTTT